Sequencing of this T cell receptor beta chain was carried out in a study of PD-1 blockade in classical Hodgkin lymphoma (dated by TCRdb to about 2020). As for the study more broadly: Nivolumab dosing was 3 mg/kg intravenously every 2 weeks, continuing until either disease progression or unacceptable toxicity. A peripheral blood immune signature of response to PD-1 blockade in classical Hodgkin lymphoma was defined using TCR beta sequencing and CyTOF. Study-wide conclusions, independent of this receptor: The study was restricted to a single clinical trial cohort, and the causes of repertoire differences, possibly disease activity or prior therapy, were left undefined. Trial patients with a complete response had baseline diversity similar to that of newly diagnosed patients, while partial responders and progressors had significantly lower diversity. CD4+ but not CD8+ TCR diversity rose significantly by C4D1 (p=0.0027 vs p=0.16), most apparent in complete responders (p=0.02). Lower diversity was observed in patients in whom nivolumab was started less than 1 year after ASCT, and these patients were excluded from later analyses so that confounding by immune reconstitution would be avoided. Baseline TCR diversity was reported to be lower in newly diagnosed patients than in healthy donors, and even lower in relapsed/refractory patients.

The meaning of the sample's time point label: cycle 1 day 1 (C1D1), immediately before nivolumab initiation. Every trial patient had relapsed after autologous stem cell transplantation, and cohorts A, B and C differed in prior brentuximab vedotin exposure. The trial cohort included fewer than 65 patients with relapsed/refractory classical Hodgkin lymphoma, and each patient had a best overall response of complete response, partial response or progressive disease. In the multi-cohort phase II CheckMate 205 trial, trial patients received single-agent nivolumab. An independent review committee assessed best overall response by applying the 2007 International Working Group response criteria. Trial PBMCs were collected just before the start of nivolumab (C1D1) and during therapy at cycle 2 day 1 and cycle 4 day 1. Peripheral blood was collected in 8 mL Vacutainer Cell Preparation Tubes, from which PBMCs were isolated by centrifugation and then cryopreserved.

Genomic DNA was isolated using the Qiagen DNeasy kit from unsorted PBMCs as well as from negatively selected CD4+ and CD8+ fractions. TCR beta CDR3 regions were amplified by immunoSEQ multiplex PCR using primers annealing to V and J segments. A synthetic immune receptor repertoire was used to minimize amplification bias, and any remaining bias was removed computationally after sequencing. The source study handled its data this way. Custom Python scripts were used to quantify repertoire diversity as the Shannon entropy index. Unsorted, CD4+ and CD8+ repertoires were analyzed separately, except in combined analyses where CD4+ and CD8+ sequences were merged in silico. Clonal expansion was defined as at least a 2-fold frequency increase after treatment relative to C1D1, with a pseudocount of 0.5 for undetected baseline clones. Singleton clones were defined as clones with 0 or 1 copy at C1D1, and non-singleton clones were defined as clones with 2 or more copies. Clones expanded in unsorted samples were annotated as CD4+, CD8+ or unknown by matching protein sequences in sorted samples from the same patient. Wilcoxon tests on paired samples were used to test diversity changes from C1D1 to C4D1. The table comes from immuneACCESS by way of TCRdb, which keeps in-frame sequences with V and J called. Part of the clones is missing from these tables; in studies checked, under half for an unresolved V gene and the rest for unknown reasons. From that table come the V and J calls and clone size; the DNA was used to work out D and trimming. Counted in this sample were 72,000 or so clones; 90% to 95% of them appeared once. Jointly, the top ten make up 7.5% to 9.5% of the sample.

This clone was seen just once. The clone's antigen remains unknown. Qualities for individual bases were not recorded, and no much larger clone is one base off. This clonotype originated in a human donor with classical Hodgkin lymphoma. The input for sequencing was peripheral blood mononuclear cells (PBMCs), taken at baseline.

The CDR3 protein sequence reads: CAWSAAVSSYNEQFF. The DNA sequence reads TGTGCCTGGAGTGCCGCAGTCAGCTCCTACAATGAGCAGTTCTTC. The chain uses TRBV30 and TRBJ2-1, with an unclear D gene assignment. Measured from the cysteine to the phenylalanine, the CDR3 is 15 residues long. Only CDR3 DNA remains: 45 bases, in frame from the first base. The germline V gene (reference sequence) gives CDR1 as GTSNPN and CDR2 as SVGIG. Trimming at the junction amounts to 1 base on V and 0 bases on J, and the germline ends lie 10 bases apart.